This T cell receptor beta chain was observed in a study of shared clonotypes between healthy human individuals. Notes on this clone: What it binds is not known. Other DNA sequences in this sample translate to the same CDR3.

Under the authors' procedure: ImmunoSEQ supplied junction-only sequences lacking quality scores, so filtering was different. Data came from immunoSEQ multiplex PCR; TCRdb stores just in-frame clones and leaves some out. That table gives V, J and clone size, and the DNA gave D and trimming. The table includes about 2,500,000 clones, approximately 92% detected once. Study conclusions and caveats: Incompleteness in sorted-subset sequencing, despite large depth, was shown by rarefaction. The sharing of 4% to 5.5% of naive CD4 clonotypes was seen across a handful of donors. The study found lower generation probabilities in non-shared clonotypes than in those shared by all four donors.

The sequence came from a man aged 18 to 29 in good health. Sequenced material: naive CD4+ T cells sorted from blood. Subset defined: CD45RA+ positively selected.

The CDR3 coding sequence is TGTGCCAGCAGTCAGGGGGGAAGCTCCTATAATTCACCCCTCCACTTT. Protein sequence: CASSQGGSSYNSPLHF. This chain joins TRBV28 and TRBJ1-6; 7 bases match TRBD1. This CDR3 comprises 16 residues. The J segment lost 0 bases and the V segment lost 5 bases, leaving 4 bases of the junction unmatched. CDR1 MDHEN and CDR2 SYDVKM come from the germline V gene. Together with reference TRBV28 and TRBJ1-6, the CDR3 gives the full variable domain: DVKVTQSSRYLVKRTGEKVFLECVQDMDHENMFWYRQDPGLGLRLIYFSYDVKMKEKGDIPEGYSVSREKKERFSLILESASTNQTSMYLCASSQGGSSYNSPLHFGNGTRLTVT.